What follows is one T cell receptor (beta chain) and its context. Its matching antigen is unknown. Generation of TCR beta libraries employed quantitative 5'-RACE incorporating molecular barcodes. Via MiXCR, TCRdb re-called the 5' RACE reads, giving one row per CDR3 protein. The data hold around 390,000 distinct CDR3 sequences, with about a fifth observed a single time. J gave up 5 bases and V 7 bases, and 8 bases lay outside the gene matches. The CDR3 loop spans 16 amino acids. CDR1 and CDR2 (germline): ENHRY, SYGVKD. These data originate in a study of CD8 T cells in ankylosing spondylitis. Notes on the study in general: Researchers report that disease-linked clones proved CD8+ and relatively rare in peripheral blood. Some of these motif variants have turned up before, in reports on reactive arthritis synovial fluid and blood. In ankylosing spondylitis blood, a motif of roughly 8 highly homologous TCR beta variants appeared characteristic.

What was sequenced was blood, either unsorted or a sorted T cell fraction (not recorded which). The TCR comes from a male donor with ankylosing spondylitis. V is TRBV10-3 and J is TRBJ2-2; 12 bases are shared with TRBD2. The chain's CDR3 is CAITPGLAGRTGELFF. Written as DNA, the CDR3 is TGTGCCATCACCCCGGGACTAGCGGGCCGAACCGGGGAGCTGTTTTTT.